This record covers a single T cell receptor beta chain. The table lists this clone with a count of one. The antigen this receptor binds is unknown. Qualities for individual bases were not recorded, and no much larger clone is one base off. Library method: the immunoSEQ multiplex PCR assay. For the multiplex PCR, a mixture combining 60 forward primers for TCR Vbeta segments and 13 reverse primers for TCR Jbeta segments was used. A multiplex PCR assay on genomic DNA amplified the CDR3 region of rearranged TCR beta genes. The amplified TCR beta libraries were sequenced on the Illumina HiSeq System as 87-base-pair reads. The published analysis was carried out like this. In a later analysis, tens of millions of unique TCR beta chains were counted across the approximately 640 repertoires, and roughly 11 million of these chains were shared by at least two donors. Raw reads were error-corrected and collapsed into unique sequences with a nearest-neighbor algorithm that merged closely related sequences to remove PCR and sequencing errors. To assign V, D and J gene segments, CDR3 sequences were aligned to IMGT reference sequences. Each retained sequence needed at least a six-nucleotide match to both a V gene segment and a J gene segment. Rearrangements were classified as productive when the CDR3 lacked stop codons and remained in frame with V and J, and all other rearrangements were classified as non-productive. Following IMGT convention, CDR3 was defined as the stretch from the second conserved V-encoded cysteine to the conserved J-encoded phenylalanine. The earlier analysis of 587 of the donors excluded sequences that lacked an unambiguous match to a single V gene segment. In an earlier analysis of roughly 600 of the donors, a V segment was called functional when productive rearrangements were above 56.7%, and segregating when the standard deviation between donors exceeded 5%. To diagnose cytomegalovirus status from the catalog of TCR beta chain sequences, a statistical classification framework was built. V and J gene assignment, in a later analysis, came from comparing TCR nucleotide sequences with IMGT/GENE-DB human TR gene sequences. In a later analysis, CDR3 sequences and most-parsimonious VDJ recombination scenarios were assigned using the TCRdist pipeline. In a later analysis, each TCR beta chain was defined by its CDR3 amino acid sequence together with its V-gene family, and reads without a unique V-gene family were excluded. A later analysis removed 550 to 700 highly shared, low-generation-probability nucleotide sequences to deal with suspected cross-contamination and a sequencing artifact. A later analysis calculated a clonal expansion index for each public chain from normalized within-repertoire ranks of inferred template counts. In a later analysis, generation probabilities were computed using a VDJ recombination model fitted to out-of-frame rearrangements, and the results were checked against IGoR. Hypergeometric tests were used in a later analysis to score TCR-TCR, TCR-HLA and TCR-CMV co-occurrence, with a repertoire-size bias correction applied to the TCR pairs. In a later analysis, false discovery rates were estimated by permuting HLA or CMV assignments 20 times. In a later analysis, co-occurring TCRs were grouped using DBSCAN, and TCRdist sequence similarity was added for clustering within HLA-allele-positive subsets. Repertoires with fewer than 30,000 or more than 120,000 public chains, plus five repertoires with anomalous nucleotide sharing, were excluded from co-occurrence clustering. Here the immuneACCESS table is served through TCRdb, limited to in-frame sequences with V and J called. Missing clones are a known gap in these copies; in checked studies unresolved V genes cover under half, and the rest lacks a known reason. V and J calls and clone size are copied from that table; D and trimming were computed from the DNA. In this sample the table shows about 94,000 clones, about three quarters of which occur a single time. The ten largest account for 6.5% to 9% of the sample.

The cohort comprised more than 550 healthy bone marrow donors. Cohort members were all nominally healthy when sampled, although unrecorded immune exposures were likely present. The donor tested CMV seropositive, placing the donor among the 250 to 350 seropositive members of the cohort. A peripheral blood sample was collected from each donor, and TCR beta sequencing was performed on peripheral blood mononuclear cells. The Qiagen DNeasy Blood Extraction Kit was used to extract genomic DNA from the blood cell samples. Germline trimming: 6 bases from V, 7 bases from J; junction bases outside gene matches: 13. The CDR3 contains 15 residues, cysteine and phenylalanine counted. Left in the record is the CDR3 DNA by itself, 45 bases read in frame from the first base. CDR1 MDHEN and CDR2 SYDVKM are derived from the germline V gene. These data belong to a study of cytomegalovirus exposure and HLA in healthy donors (dated by TCRdb to the late 2010s). In the study overall: An earlier analysis of approximately 640 of the donors reported 276 Gb of sequence data and roughly 110 million unique TCR beta sequences from some 180 million T cells. About 280 gigabases of sequencing data and approximately 93 million unique TCR sequences were included in an early release covering around 650 HLA-typed donors. Of the 300 to 450 genotyped donors, approximately 82% fell in the genetic ancestry cluster associated with self-reported Caucasian donors. The study was designed to test whether signatures of past pathogen exposure could be identified by cataloging public T cell receptors. The study used immunosequencing to profile the T cell repertoires of 600 to 850 subjects and linked those repertoires to cytomegalovirus serostatus. A separate validation cohort of 100 to 150 different subjects was used in addition to the approximately 700-subject first cohort. To predict cytomegalovirus infection status, the study brought together high-throughput TCR immunosequencing, statistical association of individual TCRs with disease status, and machine learning. In a later analysis, previously published TCR beta repertoires from 550 to 750 donors were re-analyzed and high-resolution HLA genotyping was added so that TCR occurrence patterns could be studied. The later analysis used no new phenotypic data to find candidate immune exposures, relying instead on TCR beta sequences and their occurrence across donors. An earlier analysis of some 500 of the donors used high-throughput TCR beta sequencing to judge whether each TCR beta V gene segment behaved as functional or pseudogenic. Alongside the repertoire data, information on donor age, sex, ethnicity and CMV serostatus was compiled. A later genetic analysis took genome-wide SNP genotypes for about 65% of the roughly 670 donors and used that subset as a discovery cohort. All discovery cohort repertoires had been generated using a single sequencing platform. Class I and class II HLA loci were covered by the typing at four-digit resolution. The number of typed donors differed by locus: about 620-630 for A, B, C, DRB1 and DQB1; 522 for DQA1; 606 for DPA1; and 400 to 480 for DPB1. A handful of DR-DQ haplotypes were handled as single units for association and clustering because linkage in the cohort was strong. Across around 400 genotyped donors of the cohort, an average of roughly 250,000 unique TCR beta nucleotide sequences per donor were sequenced, and approximately 17% of those sequences were non-productive. General conclusions and limits of the study: Linkage disequilibrium might explain the correlated functional status among segregating V segments, but an unknown experimental factor could not be excluded. Several of the top co-occurrence clusters appeared to be linked to parvovirus B19, influenza, CMV and Epstein-Barr virus, according to a later analysis. A cluster of highly shared sequence variants was judged likely to be a technical artifact of the sequencing pipeline. Compared with the approximately 600-donor mean, donors in an Asian-associated ancestry cluster had fewer N-insertions in productive TCRs, according to a later genetic analysis. In a later analysis, TCR association rates were found to vary across HLA loci, with the most associated TCRs seen for DRB1 alleles and the fewest for HLA-C alleles. Cytomegalovirus status was reported to be diagnosed by the classifier with high specificity and sensitivity in both the original and validation cohorts. A further reported finding was that TCR beta sequences accurately predicted the HLA-A and HLA-B alleles for most subjects in the first cohort. An association between a missense DCLRE1C variant and V-gene and J-gene trimming of TCR beta chains was found in a later genetic analysis and replicated in an independent cohort. The only immune exposure information available for the cohort was CMV serostatus. Because counts were too low, seventeen rarely observed V segments, including chromosome 9 orphons, were excluded from the earlier analysis of 587 of the donors. In vitro tests confirmed that a few of the cytomegalovirus-associated TCR beta chains recognize cytomegalovirus antigens. In a later analysis, HLA-associated TCR beta chains showed more clonal expansion and lower generation probabilities than non-associated chains that were equally common. In this cohort, only TCR beta chains were sequenced, and detectable features were limited by the absence of alpha or paired-chain data. Specific HLA alleles were associated with 15,000 to 20,000 TCR beta sequences at a false discovery rate of 0.05 in a later analysis. The authors suggested that the approach could potentially be generalized to other disease states and immunological phenotypes. Some IMGT-functional V segments, including TRBV6-2 and TRBV6-3, could not be told apart with the 87-base-pair reads, so those segments were excluded. HLA typing was unavailable for some donors at each locus, so association tests used only the typed subset. According to a later analysis, most CMV-associated TCR beta chains appeared to be HLA-restricted, and the HLA associations seemed to be driven largely by CMV exposure. In an earlier analysis of about 600 of the donors, most TCR beta V segments appeared in productive rearrangements about 87% or about 30% of the time, broadly matching IMGT annotations. In the study, some 180 TCR beta chains were listed as associated with cytomegalovirus. When HLA alleles, especially DR and DQ, strongly co-occurred, attributing TCR associations to individual alleles was difficult. While some public TCRs were present in many individuals, most TCR sequences turned up only very rarely across donors. The presence/absence analyses assumed that sequencing depth was roughly uniform across donors, and that assumption may not be true.

This TCR came from a man aged 35 to 55 in good health and CMV-seropositive. Input material: PBMCs. Here the chain combines TRBV28 and TRBJ1-2, and 8 bases in between align with TRBD1. In nucleotides, the sequence is TGTGCCAGCAGGCCCCTAACAGGGGGGTCTCGTGGCTACACCTTC. This is translated as CASRPLTGGSRGYTF.